The clone carrying this TCR beta chain was seen only a few times. The sample is drawn from a study of cytomegalovirus exposure and HLA in healthy donors. PCR was performed using 60 Vbeta and 13 Jbeta primers. The repertoire was sequenced with immunoSEQ multiplex PCR; TCRdb's copy has only in-frame clones and lacks some. The profile shows some 150,000 clones, 55% to 75% of them singletons. V was trimmed by 2 bases and J by 3 bases, leaving 9 bases between them. The CDR3 is made up of 14 amino acids. In germline, CDR1 is SGHRS, CDR2 YFSETQ. The sequence came from a human donor in good health. Sequenced sample: PBMCs. This chain links TRBV5-1 with TRBJ1-5; perhaps TRBD1 as D (5 bases). The CDR3 is CASSFGGDNQPQHF. As DNA, the CDR3 is TGCGCCAGCAGCTTTGGGGGGGACAATCAGCCCCAGCATTTT.